The 5 T cell receptor beta chains below all came from one sample that was sequenced in a study of blood T cell repertoires in COVID-19. Method: immunoSEQ multiplex PCR; TCRdb's copy keeps in-frame clones and lacks some. This sample has 150,000 or so clones; 65% to 85% occur once, and the top ten carry around 5%. The sequencing sample was made of PBMCs or T cells enriched from blood (not recorded which). Receptors originate from a man in his sixties or seventies who had been exposed to COVID-19.

The chain combines TRBV6-5 with TRBJ1-2; D perhaps matches TRBD1 (6 bases). Per germline, CDR1 MNHEY and CDR2 SVGAGI. V was trimmed by 0 bases and J by 8 bases, leaving 13 bases between them. CDR3 length equals 14 residues. The CDR3 reads CASSYSTGHMGYTF. Here the CDR3 DNA reads TGTGCCAGCAGTTACTCTACGGGACATATGGGCTACACCTTC.

The V and J genes are TRBV10-3 and TRBJ2-3; no clear D. CDR1 ENHRY and CDR2 SYGVKD come from the germline V gene. The CDR3 totals 15 residues. V was shortened by 1 base and J by 0 bases, with 8 bases between the two germline ends. CDR3 in amino acids: CAISEYGVSTDTQYF. CDR3 nucleotide sequence: TGTGCCATCAGTGAGTACGGAGTTAGCACAGATACGCAGTATTTT.

For the CDR3, the DNA is TGTGCCAGCAGTTACTCGAGGGACAGGGCCCAGCCCCAGCATTTT. Protein: CASSYSRDRAQPQHF. The rearrangement joins TRBV6-5 to TRBJ1-5, with 9 bases fitting TRBD1. CDR3 size: 15 residues. V lost 0 bases and J lost 7; bases outside the gene matches: 4. Germline V CDR1 and CDR2: MNHEY, SVGAGI.

The J gene is TRBJ2-7, the V gene TRBV5-8, with a possible D match to TRBD2 (5 bases). Trimming removed 2 bases from V and 6 bases from J, with 9 bases in between. The CDR3 loop spans 12 amino acids. Looked up from germline, CDR1 is SGHTS and CDR2 is YDEGEE. The CDR3 nucleotides read TGTGCCAGCAGCTTCTACCGGGGCGAGCAGTACTTC. Residues: CASSFYRGEQYF. The whole variable domain, remainder taken from reference TRBV5-8 and TRBJ2-7, is EAGVTQSPTHLIKTRGQQATLRCSPISGHTSVYWYQQALGLGLQFLLWYDEGEERNRGNFPPRFSGRQFPNYSSELNVNALELEDSALYLCASSFYRGEQYFGPGTRLTVT.

This clone has just a few counts. The chain combines TRBV19 with TRBJ1-2; D is perhaps TRBD1 (5 bases). Germline CDR1 is LNHDA and CDR2 is SQIVND (reference sequence). The CDR3 runs to 14 residues. Trimming shortened V by 5 bases and J by 3 bases, and 13 bases separated the two germline ends. CDR3 protein: CASSFLQADYGYTF. The DNA of the CDR3 is TGTGCCAGTAGTTTTCTACAGGCCGACTATGGCTACACCTTC.